Below are 21 T cell receptor beta chains sequenced from a single sample in a study of technical replicates of blood from a handful of donors (dated by TCRdb to the late 2010s). Receptor libraries were prepared by the immunoSEQ multiplex PCR assay. The clones in this table, taken by TCRdb from immuneACCESS, are in-frame only. Not every clone is retained; where verified, under half of the shortfall comes from an unresolved V gene, and the cause of the rest is unknown. In this sample the table shows 8,000 to 10,000 clones, 91% of which occur a single time. 8% to 9.5% of the sample is in the top ten clones. Material for sequencing was PBMCs. These TCRs come from a human donor in good health.

The chain carries TRBV28 and TRBJ1-2; TRBD1 aligns across 7 bases. This CDR3 has 13 residues. The J segment lost 4 bases and the V segment lost 7 bases, leaving 6 bases of the junction unmatched. CDR1 is MDHEN and CDR2 is SYDVKM in the germline V gene. The CDR3 region is CASTGQPTYGYTF. In DNA form, the CDR3 reads TGTGCCAGCACGGGACAGCCCACCTATGGCTACACCTTC.

V gene TRBV11-3 combines with J gene TRBJ2-1; 7 bases are shared with TRBD2. The CDR3 length is 14 residues. In germline, CDR1 is SGHNT, CDR2 YENEEA. V gave up 4 bases and J gave up 5 bases; unmatched junction bases: 5. For the CDR3, the DNA is TGTGCCAGCAGCTCTGAGCGGGGAGACAATGAGCAGTTCTTC. As protein: CASSSERGDNEQFF.

The chain employs TRBV6-5 and TRBJ1-5, with TRBD1 as a possible D gene (6 bases). Trimming cost V 6 bases and J 3 bases, with 12 bases left between them. In germline, CDR1 is MNHEY, CDR2 SVGAGI. This CDR3 spans 14 amino acids. Here the CDR3 reads CASSLQGFNQPQHF. In DNA form, the CDR3 reads TGTGCCAGCAGCCTACAGGGATTCAATCAGCCCCAGCATTTT.

The chain is built from TRBV5-1 and TRBJ1-5; a weak D match, TRBD1 (5 bases). The ends were cut back, 4 bases at V and 4 bases at J, with 12 bases in the middle. The CDR3 totals 14 residues. The germline CDR1 and CDR2 sequences are SGHRS and YFSETQ. The CDR3 here is CASSLGTANQPQHF. CDR3 DNA: TGCGCCAGCAGCCTAGGGACTGCAAATCAGCCCCAGCATTTT.

This clone was counted once. The genes are TRBV6-5 and TRBJ1-5, with 9 positions matching TRBD1. Germline CDR1 reads MNHEY; CDR2 reads SVGAGI. This CDR3 is 14 amino acids long. V shed 6 bases, J shed 9 bases, and the junction held 9 bases outside the gene matches. In DNA form, the CDR3 reads TGTGCCAGCAGGCCGGGACAGGGCCGTCGGCCCCAGCATTTT. This gives the protein CASRPGQGRRPQHF.

The gene calls are TRBV5-1 and TRBJ2-5; D is ambiguous. CDR3 size: 13 residues. Trimming cost V 4 bases and J 1 base, with 8 bases left between them. From germline, CDR1 is SGHRS and CDR2 YFSETQ. The CDR3 sequence is CASSLTRQETQYF. The CDR3 region has the DNA TGCGCCAGCAGCCTGACACGCCAAGAGACCCAGTACTTC.

V is TRBV30 and J is TRBJ1-2; TRBD1 agrees at 8 bases. This CDR3 has 14 amino acids. Germline CDR1 reads GTSNPN; CDR2 reads SVGIG (reference sequence). V trimming: 3 bases; J trimming: 5 bases; junction bases outside the gene matches: 8. CDR3 region: CAWSPGQGPYGYTF. CDR3 nucleotide sequence: TGTGCCTGGAGCCCTGGACAGGGACCGTATGGCTACACCTTC.

The chain carries TRBV10-3 and TRBJ2-3; 9 nucleotides agree with TRBD1. Germline CDR1 reads ENHRY; CDR2 reads SYGVKD. CDR3 length: 16 amino acids. V dropped 3 bases and J dropped 3; count of bases not matched to a gene: 7. The CDR3 bases are TGTGCCATCAGTGATACCGGGACAGGGAGGACAGATACGCAGTATTTT. Translated, it gives CAISDTGTGRTDTQYF.

The rearrangement links TRBV7-6 to TRBJ2-7; D not certain. The germline CDR1 and CDR2 sequences are SGHVS and FNYEAQ. CDR3 length: 17 amino acids. V lost 0 bases to trimming and J lost 3 bases, with 18 bases between them. This chain's CDR3 is CASSLAGTKNDDYEQYF. In DNA form, the CDR3 reads TGTGCCAGCAGCTTAGCCGGAACTAAGAACGACGACTACGAGCAGTACTTC.

V usage is TRBV30 and J usage is TRBJ1-2; maybe TRBD1 (6 bases). Germline CDR1 reads GTSNPN; CDR2 reads SVGIG (reference sequence). V lost 3 bases and J 6 bases, leaving 17 bases between the germline ends. CDR3 size: 14 residues. The CDR3 sequence is CAWRKGDRGNGYTF. Here the CDR3 DNA reads TGTGCCTGGAGGAAAGGCGATAGGGGGAATGGCTACACCTTC.

The chain uses TRBV5-1 and TRBJ2-2, with D hard to call. Looked up from germline, CDR1 is SGHRS and CDR2 is YFSETQ. Trimming pared 4 bases from V and 1 base from J, leaving 20 bases between. The CDR3 covers 18 residues. The CDR3 coding sequence is TGCGCCAGCAGCGCCCTTGTTAAAGCGAACCAGAACACCGGGGAGCTGTTTTTT. This gives the protein CASSALVKANQNTGELFF.

This chain uses TRBV19 with TRBJ1-1; D not resolved. The germline V and J ends were trimmed by 5 bases and 4 bases, with 8 bases remaining between them. CDR3 length: 12 amino acids. Germline values: CDR1 LNHDA, CDR2 SQIVND (reference sequence). CDR3 nucleotide sequence: TGTGCCAGTAGTTTTCAGCGCACTGAAGCTTTCTTT. Translating it yields CASSFQRTEAFF. The whole variable domain, filled in from reference TRBV19 and TRBJ1-1, reads DGGITQSPKYLFRKEGQNVTLSCEQNLNHDAMYWYRQDPGQGLRLIYYSQIVNDFQKGDIAEGYSVSREKKESFPLTVTSAQKNPTAFYLCASSFQRTEAFFGQGTRLTVV.

The gene calls are TRBV9 and TRBJ2-7; maybe TRBD1 (6 bases). The V and J ends lost 4 bases and 2 bases respectively, with 13 bases between them. CDR1 is SGDLS and CDR2 is YYNGEE in the germline V gene. CDR3 length: 14 residues. CDR3 DNA: TGTGCCAGCAGCCTCCGGGACACAGCCTACGAGCAGTACTTC. Translation gives CASSLRDTAYEQYF.

The gene calls are TRBV27 and TRBJ2-2; 10 nucleotides align to TRBD2. This CDR3 contains 15 residues. CDR1 and CDR2 from the germline V gene are MNHEY and SMNVEV (reference sequence). The V and J ends lost 3 bases and 7 bases, in that order; junction bases with no gene match: 5. CDR3 region: CASSLLAGDIGELFF. Here the CDR3 DNA reads TGTGCCAGCAGTTTGCTAGCGGGAGATATCGGGGAGCTGTTTTTT.

The CDR3 is CASSSVAFLGSQHF. DNA for the CDR3: TGTGCCAGCAGTTCCGTAGCATTCCTCGGGTCCCAGCATTTT. The V gene is TRBV28, the J gene TRBJ1-5; D not resolved. With 4 bases removed from V and 11 bases from J, the gap between germline ends came to 18 bases. Germline CDR1 reads MDHEN; CDR2 reads SYDVKM. The CDR3 contains 14 residues.

J is TRBJ2-2 and V is TRBV18; 8 bases align to TRBD1. The CDR3 has 15 residues. Looked up from germline, CDR1 is KGHSH and CDR2 is LQKENI. V dropped 3 bases and J dropped 5; count of bases not matched to a gene: 5. In DNA, the CDR3 is TGTGCCAGCTCACCTAAGGACAGGGAGACCGGGGAGCTGTTTTTT. This translates into CASSPKDRETGELFF.

CDR3 loop: CASSLGSTGNGYTF. The CDR3, as DNA: TGTGCCAGCAGTTTGGGCTCGACAGGGAATGGCTACACCTTC. The J gene is TRBJ1-2, the V gene TRBV28; TRBD1 matches 7 bases. V was clipped by 3 bases and J by 6 bases; unmatched bases: 7. This CDR3 region has 14 residues. CDR1 and CDR2 (germline): MDHEN, SYDVKM.

This chain links TRBV6-1 with TRBJ2-7, with D maybe TRBD2 (5 bases). The V end was cut by 2 bases, the J end by 7 bases, with 12 bases between. Germline lookup yields CDR1 MNHNS and CDR2 SASEGT. The CDR3 covers 13 residues. The CDR3 spells CASSERTRGEQYF. CDR3 nucleotide sequence: TGTGCCAGCAGTGAAAGGACCCGAGGGGAGCAGTACTTC.

The chain employs TRBV30 and TRBJ2-3; the match to TRBD1 covers 12 bases. The CDR3 spans 15 residues. V shed 2 bases and J 3 bases; nucleotides not matched to a gene: 3. Germline V gene data show CDR1 as GTSNPN and CDR2 as SVGIG (reference sequence). This chain's CDR3 is CAWSPGQGATDTQYF. The CDR3 bases are TGTGCCTGGAGTCCGGGACAGGGGGCGACAGATACGCAGTATTTT.

The genes are TRBV4-2 and TRBJ1-2; weak D call: TRBD1 (5 bases). CDR1 LGHNA and CDR2 YNFKEQ come from the germline V gene. This CDR3 spans 14 amino acids. Trimming cost V 0 bases and J 4 bases, with 9 bases left between them. The CDR3 loop reads CASSQDNTGYGYTF. DNA of the CDR3: TGTGCCAGCAGCCAAGATAATACAGGCTATGGCTACACCTTC.

This clone occurred a few times. The J gene is TRBJ2-7, the V gene TRBV5-1, with TRBD2 matching 10 bases. The V gene's germline CDR1 is SGHRS and CDR2 YFSETQ. The CDR3 extends over 17 amino acids. V was clipped by 4 bases and J by 3 bases; unmatched bases: 13. The DNA for the CDR3 is TGCGCCAGCAGCCAGGGGACTAGCGCTCATCGGATCTACGAGCAGTACTTC. Encoded protein: CASSQGTSAHRIYEQYF.